One and the same sample provided the 23 T cell receptor beta chains below, sequenced in a study of CD8 T cells in ankylosing spondylitis. Findings of the study overall: Blood from ankylosing spondylitis patients appeared to carry a characteristic roughly 8-variant TCR beta motif.

No cognate antigen is known for these TCRs. TCRdb re-called the 5' RACE reads through MiXCR, storing one row per CDR3 protein. Of over 450,000 distinct CDR3 sequences detected, roughly 12% appear once; the ten largest clones hold nearly 7%. Input material: blood, either unsorted or a sorted T cell fraction (not recorded which). The origin of the receptors is a male donor with ankylosing spondylitis.

This clonotype was detected ten times or more. The chain is built from TRBV12-3 or TRBV12-4 and TRBJ2-5; 12 positions agree with TRBD2. CDR3 size: 15 residues. V trimming: 5 bases; J trimming: 4 bases; junction bases outside the gene matches: 5. The chain's CDR3 is CASSPRTSGIETQYF. The DNA of the CDR3 is TGTGCCAGCAGTCCCCGGACTAGCGGGATAGAGACCCAGTACTTC.

In its sample, this clonotype was seen a few times. The chain carries TRBV4-1 and TRBJ1-5; no firm D call. Germline CDR1 and CDR2: MGHRA and YSYEKL. This CDR3 contains 14 residues. V gave up 1 base and J gave up 7 bases, with 11 bases separating them. The CDR3 DNA follows: TGCGCCAGCAGCCAAGGCCCTCAGTTGCAGCCCCAGCATTTT. This gives the protein CASSQGPQLQPQHF.

The chain links TRBV7-6 to TRBJ2-3, with 8 bases matching TRBD2. Germline CDR1 and CDR2: SGHVS and FNYEAQ. This CDR3 is 17 amino acids long. Unmatched junction bases numbered 6, after V lost 1 base and J lost 0 bases. For the CDR3, the DNA is TGTGCCAGCAGCTTAGGGGTCGCGGGAGGAAGCACAGATACGCAGTATTTT. This translates into CASSLGVAGGSTDTQYF.

V gene TRBV20-1 combines with J gene TRBJ2-3; 7 bases map to TRBD2. V trimming: 4 bases; J trimming: 0 bases; junction bases outside the gene matches: 13. The CDR3 covers 17 residues. Germline V CDR1 and CDR2: DFQATT, SNEGSKA (reference sequence). The CDR3, as DNA: TGCAGTGCTACCCCCCCCGGGACTACGACTAGCACAGATACGCAGTATTTT. Its translation: CSATPPGTTTSTDTQYF.

This clonotype occurred a few times. This rearrangement joins TRBV5-4 to TRBJ1-6, with D possibly being TRBD1 (5 bases). Germline CDR1 reads SGHNT; CDR2 reads YYREEE (reference sequence). The CDR3 contains 13 residues. The V end lost 4 bases, the J end lost 7 bases, and 9 bases lay between the germline ends. Here the CDR3 DNA reads TGTGCCAGCAGCCCCCGACAGAATTCACCCCTCCACTTT. The encoded protein is CASSPRQNSPLHF.

This clonotype appeared a few times. The chain recombines TRBV20-1 with TRBJ1-5; 8 bases are a match to TRBD1. The CDR3 loop spans 16 amino acids. The V gene's germline CDR1 is DFQATT and CDR2 SNEGSKA (reference sequence). Losses at the gene ends were 6 bases for V and 1 base for J; bases not matched to a gene: 11. CDR3 in amino acids: CSALTGQGRSNQPQHF. Here the CDR3 DNA reads TGCAGTGCCTTAACTGGACAGGGAAGGAGCAATCAGCCCCAGCATTTT.

This clonotype occurred a few times. This chain uses TRBV15 with TRBJ2-6; D is unclear. Germline loops: CDR1 LNHNV, CDR2 YYDKDF (reference sequence). V lost 1 base and J lost 2, with 12 bases in between. CDR3 length equals 17 residues. CDR3 bases: TGTGCCACCAGCAGAGGGGTGATTCGAGCTGGGGCCAACGTCCTGACTTTC. Translation: CATSRGVIRAGANVLTF.

The chain recombines TRBV19 with TRBJ1-3; D unresolved. Germline V gene lookup returns CDR1 LNHDA and CDR2 SQIVND (reference sequence). This CDR3 has 13 amino acids. The V gene lost 5 bases and the J gene lost 4 bases, with 9 bases spanning the gap. In nucleotides, the CDR3 is TGTGCCAGTAGTTTAAACTTCGGAAACACCATATATTTT. It specifies CASSLNFGNTIYF.

This clonotype was recorded a few times. The V gene is TRBV5-1, the J gene TRBJ1-1, with D possibly matching TRBD1 (5 bases). CDR3 size: 13 residues. CDR1 is SGHRS, CDR2 YFSETQ, per germline. CDR3 loop: CAGVRDENTEAFF. The CDR3 coding sequence is TGCGCGGGAGTGAGGGACGAGAACACTGAAGCTTTCTTT.

The V and J genes are TRBV7-8 and TRBJ1-6; the D gene is possibly TRBD1 (5 bases). Trimming shortened V by 0 bases and J by 8 bases, and 17 bases separated the two germline ends. The CDR3 loop spans 17 amino acids. Germline CDR1 is SGHVS and CDR2 is FQNEAQ. The CDR3 spells CASSLALPGRVDSPLHF. The DNA for the CDR3 is TGTGCCAGCAGCTTAGCGCTTCCGGGACGAGTGGATTCACCCCTCCACTTT.

This clonotype has only a few counts. This chain connects TRBV7-2 to TRBJ1-3; D is undetermined. Germline CDR1 and CDR2: SGHTA and FQGNSA. The length of the CDR3 is 14 residues. The ends were cut back, 6 bases at V and 0 bases at J, with 9 bases in the middle. This chain's CDR3 is CASSSESSGNTIYF. The CDR3, as DNA: TGTGCCAGCAGTTCGGAGAGCTCTGGAAACACCATATATTTT.

This clonotype was detected only a few times. The rearrangement joins TRBV18 to TRBJ1-2; possibly TRBD1 for D (5 bases). V gave up 0 bases and J gave up 4 bases, with 12 bases separating them. CDR1 and CDR2 from the germline V gene are KGHSH and LQKENI. This CDR3 is built from 15 residues. The CDR3 DNA reads TGTGCCAGCTCACCACCTTCATCGGGGCCCTATGGCTACACCTTC. Translation gives CASSPPSSGPYGYTF.

This clonotype was seen more than once but under ten times. The chain carries TRBV4-2 and TRBJ1-1; D gene ambiguous. V was trimmed by 4 bases and J by 7 bases, leaving 16 bases between them. Germline lookup yields CDR1 LGHNA and CDR2 YNFKEQ. This CDR3 spans 14 amino acids. The CDR3 bases are TGTGCCAGCAGCCTACCTTCCGGAGGTGGTGAAGCTTTCTTT. Protein product: CASSLPSGGGEAFF.

This chain links TRBV11-2 with TRBJ2-7; D call uncertain. The V gene lost 1 base and the J gene lost 0 bases, with 10 bases spanning the gap. The V gene's germline CDR1 is SGHAT and CDR2 FQNNGV. This CDR3 is 15 amino acids long. The CDR3 nucleotides are TGTGCCAGCAGCTTAGGATCCGATAGCTCCTACGAGCAGTACTTC. It codes for CASSLGSDSSYEQYF.

This clonotype was found a few times. The chain joins TRBV20-1 to TRBJ2-2; 13 positions match TRBD2. Germline CDR1 and CDR2: DFQATT and SNEGSKA (reference sequence). Trimming removed 1 base from V and 1 base from J; junction bases left unmatched: 6. The CDR3 loop spans 18 amino acids. The CDR3 here is CSARGRTSGSGNTGELFF. In DNA form, the CDR3 reads TGCAGTGCTAGAGGCCGGACTAGCGGGAGTGGGAACACCGGGGAGCTGTTTTTT.

This clonotype was picked up a small number of times. J is TRBJ1-4 and V is TRBV20-1, with D unresolved. The CDR3 runs to 10 residues. The V gene's germline CDR1 is DFQATT and CDR2 SNEGSKA (reference sequence). Trimming left V 6 bases short and J 8 bases short, with 7 bases between. The chain's CDR3 is CSAANEKLFF. In DNA form, the CDR3 reads TGCAGTGCCGCCAACGAAAAACTGTTTTTT.

The V call is TRBV11-2, the J call TRBJ2-7; D is possibly TRBD1 (5 bases). The CDR3 is made up of 18 amino acids. CDR1 is SGHAT, CDR2 FQNNGV, per germline. With 0 bases removed from V and 0 bases from J, the gap between germline ends came to 18 bases. CDR3 sequence reads: CASSLDGAGHGSSYEQYF. CDR3 DNA sequence: TGTGCCAGCAGCTTAGATGGGGCCGGACACGGAAGCTCCTACGAGCAGTACTTC. The full variable domain, completed using reference TRBV11-2 and TRBJ2-7, is EAGVAQSPRYKIIEKRQSVAFWCNPISGHATLYWYQQILGQGPKLLIQFQNNGVVDDSQLPKDRFSAERLKGVDSTLKIQPAKLEDSAVYLCASSLDGAGHGSSYEQYFGPGTRLTVT.

This clonotype has more than one count but fewer than ten. The rearrangement uses TRBV9 and TRBJ1-1, with TRBD1 matching 12 bases. The junction had 7 bases not matched to a gene; V was cut back by 0 bases and J by 1 base. Germline assignment: CDR1 SGDLS and CDR2 YYNGEE. The CDR3 extends over 18 amino acids. CDR3 nucleotide sequence: TGTGCCAGCAGCGTAGGATCCGGGACAGGGGGCTCGAACACTGAAGCTTTCTTT. Translating gives CASSVGSGTGGSNTEAFF.

This clonotype was detected a few times. The rearrangement links TRBV12-3 or TRBV12-4 to TRBJ1-2, with 7 bases matching TRBD1. The CDR3 has 15 amino acids. V shed 1 base, J shed 4 bases, and the junction held 6 bases outside the gene matches. CDR3 residues: CASSLDTGEGYGYTF. DNA for the CDR3: TGTGCCAGCAGTTTAGATACAGGGGAGGGCTATGGCTACACCTTC.

This chain joins TRBV7-8 and TRBJ2-7; possibly TRBD1 for D (5 bases). Germline V gene data show CDR1 as SGHVS and CDR2 as FQNEAQ. V was pared by 3 bases and J by 1 base, with 10 bases between. CDR3 size: 14 residues. CDR3 amino acids: CASSFQDTSYEQYV. The CDR3 DNA reads as TGTGCCAGCAGCTTCCAGGACACGTCCTACGAGCAGTACGTC.

This clonotype was observed a handful of times. DNA of the CDR3: TGCGCCAGCAGCGCAAACCCAGGGTCCCAAGAGACCCAGTACTTC. Amino acid sequence: CASSANPGSQETQYF. This rearrangement joins TRBV5-1 to TRBJ2-5; possible D gene TRBD1, 5 bases. The CDR3 has 15 amino acids. V was shortened by 4 bases and J by 1 base, with 14 bases between the two germline ends. The germline V gene has CDR1 SGHRS and CDR2 YFSETQ.

The genes are TRBV6-5 and TRBJ2-1, with 8 bases fitting TRBD2. Germline lookup yields CDR1 MNHEY and CDR2 SVGAGI. This CDR3 has 15 amino acids. V lost 0 bases, J lost 13 bases, and 11 bases stayed unmatched. CDR3 bases: TGTGCCAGCAGTTACTCGTCGGGACTAGTTGGTGGACAGTTCTTC. Translated, it gives CASSYSSGLVGGQFF.

The J gene is TRBJ2-5, the V gene TRBV5-1, with 8 bases matching TRBD1. After removal of 0 bases from V and 4 bases from J, the junction contained 5 bases not matched to a gene. From germline, CDR1 is SGHRS and CDR2 YFSETQ. The CDR3 sequence is 15 residues long. As DNA, the CDR3 is TGCGCCAGCAGCTTGGTACAGGGGGGTCGAGAGACCCAGTACTTC. Translated: CASSLVQGGRETQYF.